This T cell receptor (beta chain) was captured in a study of blood T cell repertoires in COVID-19. About the research overall: Specimens from acute and convalescent COVID-19 originated in the United States, Italy and Spain. PBMCs, B-cell-depleted T cells, or T cells were the source of the cDNA or gDNA that made up the material.

Germline assignment: CDR1 ENHRY and CDR2 SYGVKD. V lost 1 base and J 7 bases, leaving 7 bases between the germline ends. The length of the CDR3 is 12 residues. How the authors handled the data: Reference gene primers were amplified, and this amplification served to estimate nucleated cell counts. Clones were read by immunoSEQ multiplex PCR, and TCRdb kept only the in-frame ones, dropping some. Clone size and V and J calls were adopted from that table, with D and trimming inferred from the DNA. The data show tens of thousands of clones, 75% to 85% seen once. Sequencing input: peripheral blood. V gene TRBV10-3 combines with J gene TRBJ1-2, with D perhaps matching TRBD1 (5 bases). The TCR sequence derives from a woman aged 80 or over with acute or convalescent COVID-19. The CDR3 sequence: CAISELGVGYTF. In nucleotides, the CDR3 is TGTGCCATCAGTGAGTTAGGGGTTGGCTACACCTTC.